The 16 T cell receptor beta chains given below trace back to one sample, sequenced in a study of OX40 agonist ivuxolimab in advanced cancers. TCRdb's copy holds only in-frame clones and misses some; the assay was immunoSEQ multiplex PCR. The sample has about 110,000 clones, roughly nine tenths seen once. Sequencing used CD4+ or CD8+ T cells sorted from blood, obtained in a trial of the OX40 agonist ivuxolimab. The receptor set was obtained from an adult with an advanced solid tumor such as melanoma, head and neck, liver or kidney cancer.

The table lists this clone with a few counts. The chain employs TRBV30 and TRBJ1-5; 7 nucleotides align to TRBD1. Per the germline V gene, CDR1 is GTSNPN and CDR2 is SVGIG (reference sequence). The V and J ends lost 2 bases and 2 bases, in that order; junction bases with no gene match: 9. The CDR3 has 16 residues. Written as DNA, the CDR3 is TGTGCCTGGAGTCCCCAGGGGACAGTCGGCAATCAGCCCCAGCATTTT. Translating gives CAWSPQGTVGNQPQHF.

V usage is TRBV7-2 and J usage is TRBJ1-5; 7 nucleotides line up with TRBD1. This CDR3 spans 16 amino acids. The V segment lost 1 base and the J segment 2 bases; nucleotides outside the gene matches: 5. Germline CDR1 SGHTA, CDR2 FQGNSA. In DNA form, the CDR3 reads TGTGCCAGCAGCTTAGGAGGGGGCGAGGGCAATCAGCCCCAGCATTTT. Translating it yields CASSLGGGEGNQPQHF.

This clone was counted once. The chain combines TRBV13 with TRBJ2-5, with D possibly matching TRBD1 (6 bases). The CDR3 has 15 residues. In germline, CDR1 is PRHDT, CDR2 FYEKMQ (reference sequence). V was clipped by 5 bases and J by 1 base, with 14 bases between them. This chain's CDR3 is CASSPPGHFQETQYF. The CDR3 nucleotides are TGTGCCAGCAGCCCTCCGGGACACTTCCAAGAGACCCAGTACTTC.

The chain uses TRBV5-1 and TRBJ1-1; D possibly corresponds to TRBD1 (5 bases). The CDR3 totals 12 residues. CDR1 is SGHRS and CDR2 is YFSETQ in the germline V gene. Trimming cost V 4 bases and J 8 bases, with 12 bases left between them. The chain's CDR3 is CASSLQGAEAFF. The CDR3 bases are TGCGCCAGCAGCCTTCAGGGAGCAGAAGCTTTCTTT.

The chain joins TRBV5-1 to TRBJ1-4; 8 bases fit TRBD1. The CDR3 runs to 15 residues. CDR1 is SGHRS, CDR2 YFSETQ, per germline. The V segment lost 4 bases and the J segment 3 bases; nucleotides outside the gene matches: 5. CDR3 DNA sequence: TGCGCCAGCAGCAAAGACAGGGGCCCTAATGAAAAACTGTTTTTT. It codes for CASSKDRGPNEKLFF.

The J gene is TRBJ2-7, the V gene TRBV19; no clear D. The germline CDR1 and CDR2 sequences are LNHDA and SQIVND (reference sequence). This CDR3 is 14 amino acids long. V gave up 1 base and J gave up 3 bases, with 10 bases separating them. Written as DNA, the CDR3 is TGTGCCAGTAGTATAGGCCCTGTGTACTACGAGCAGTACTTC. Translating it yields CASSIGPVYYEQYF.

Points on this clone: A junction boundary mismatches the germline segment, possibly from a read error. This chain joins TRBV6-1 and TRBJ1-2, with D tentatively TRBD1 (5 bases). The CDR3 is 14 amino acids. In germline, CDR1 is MNHNS, CDR2 SASEGT. CDR3 coding DNA: TGTGCCAGCAGTAAAGCAAGGGGTGGCTATGGCTACACCTTC. This codes for CASSKARGGYGYTF.

This chain joins TRBV6-6 and TRBJ2-5, with a tentative D call TRBD2 (5 bases). V shed 2 bases and J shed 3 bases, with 7 bases lying between them. Germline V CDR1 and CDR2: MNHNY, SVGAGI (reference sequence). This CDR3 has 13 residues. CDR3 in amino acids: CASSYVGEETQYF. CDR3 DNA sequence: TGTGCCAGCAGTTACGTGGGAGAAGAGACCCAGTACTTC.

The J gene is TRBJ1-5, the V gene TRBV7-2, with TRBD1 matching 8 bases. This CDR3 comprises 15 residues. Unmatched junction bases numbered 5, after V lost 4 bases and J lost 3 bases. Germline V gives CDR1 SGHTA, CDR2 FQGNSA. The CDR3 DNA reads TGTGCCAGCAGCTCGGGTCAGGGGGCCAATCAGCCCCAGCATTTT. This codes for CASSSGQGANQPQHF.

The count of this clone is one. The chain links TRBV7-2 to TRBJ2-1, with 9 bases that match TRBD1. Losses at the gene ends were 3 bases for V and 2 bases for J; bases not matched to a gene: 8. The CDR3 is made up of 17 amino acids. Germline V lookup: CDR1 SGHTA, CDR2 FQGNSA. The CDR3 loop is CASSFGQGRGPYNEQFF. CDR3 sequence (DNA): TGTGCCAGCAGCTTTGGACAGGGGAGGGGACCCTACAATGAGCAGTTCTTC.

The J gene is TRBJ1-2, the V gene TRBV29-1; 7 bases fit TRBD1. The V gene's germline CDR1 is SQVTM and CDR2 ANQGSEA. The CDR3 has 14 amino acids. The ends lost 4 bases at V and 0 bases at J; junction bases unmatched: 5. CDR3 sequence: CSVARGTANYGYTF. CDR3 DNA: TGCAGCGTTGCGCGGGGGACAGCTAACTATGGCTACACCTTC.

This chain uses TRBV5-6 with TRBJ1-2; no clear D gene. Germline V gene sequence: CDR1 SGHDT, CDR2 YYEEEE. The V end was cut by 0 bases, the J end by 2 bases, with 11 bases between. This CDR3 contains 15 residues. CDR3 amino acids: CASSLVQPINYGYTF. The CDR3, as DNA: TGTGCCAGCAGCTTGGTTCAACCGATCAACTATGGCTACACCTTC.

This clone was seen once. V is TRBV27 and J is TRBJ2-3; D might be TRBD2 (5 bases). Germline values: CDR1 MNHEY, CDR2 SMNVEV (reference sequence). The CDR3 runs to 13 residues. V was pared by 6 bases and J by 5 bases, with 12 bases between. The CDR3 region is CASSLGGRDTQYF. The CDR3 DNA is TGTGCCAGCAGCTTAGGAGGCCGAGATACGCAGTATTTT.

The chain uses TRBV27 and TRBJ1-5; D is uncertain. Germline V CDR1 and CDR2: MNHEY, SMNVEV (reference sequence). The CDR3 is made up of 13 amino acids. V was clipped by 2 bases and J by 5 bases, with 7 bases between them. CDR3 sequence (DNA): TGTGCCAGCAGTTTAAAGCGGGATCAGCCCCAGCATTTT. It yields the protein CASSLKRDQPQHF.

The chain links TRBV10-3 to TRBJ1-2; 12 bases line up with TRBD1. J gave up 3 bases and V 4 bases, and 3 bases lay outside the gene matches. Germline loops: CDR1 ENHRY, CDR2 SYGVKD. The CDR3 is made up of 15 amino acids. The CDR3 coding sequence is TGTGCCATCAGTGGGGGACAGGGGGCGGACTATGGCTACACCTTC. Translating gives CAISGGQGADYGYTF.

The rearrangement links TRBV18 to TRBJ2-2; D call uncertain. The CDR3 extends over 12 amino acids. The germline V and J ends were trimmed by 6 bases and 4 bases, with 6 bases remaining between them. From germline, CDR1 is KGHSH and CDR2 LQKENI. The CDR3 loop is CASSMATGELFF. Written as DNA, the CDR3 is TGTGCCAGCTCCATGGCCACCGGGGAGCTGTTTTTT.